The clone carrying this T cell receptor (beta chain) was seen many times. The V gene lost 3 bases and the J gene lost 5 bases, with 22 bases spanning the gap. This CDR3 contains 16 residues. Germline V gene lookup returns CDR1 GTSNPN and CDR2 SVGIG (reference sequence). This record belongs to a study of T-cell reconstitution after alpha-beta-depleted transplantation in children. Researchers prepared the TCRbeta library using unique molecular identifiers, the study reports. TCRdb passed the PCR reads through MiXCR, listing each CDR3 protein once. The data contain 60,000 to 70,000 distinct CDR3 sequences, roughly 5.2% of them singletons.

The sequence was collected from a boy in the first two years of life who had a stem cell transplant for acute myeloid leukemia, so the T cells may come from the graft donor. This chain connects TRBV30 to TRBJ1-1, with D perhaps matching TRBD1 (5 bases). Sequences were derived from PBMCs, mostly from graft donor cells, sampled 180 days after TCRalphabeta/CD19-depleted stem cell transplant. CDR3 residues: CAWRGGRFRLGTEAFF. Written as DNA, the CDR3 is TGTGCCTGGAGGGGGGGGAGGTTCCGCCTGGGGACTGAAGCTTTCTTT.